Listed below are T cell receptor beta chains from one sample, sequenced in a study of early T cells in non-severe SARS-CoV-2 infection. TCRdb itself ran the 5' RACE reads through MiXCR, one entry per CDR3 protein. This sample has under 25,000 distinct CDR3 sequences; 5% occur once, and the top ten carry 3.5% to 4.5%. Material: whole blood. The receptors stem from an adult who was a healthcare worker with PCR-confirmed SARS-CoV-2 infection or an uninfected control (not recorded which). Both conserved end residues are trimmed from each CDR3. Each record gives: CDR3 protein, V gene, clone size, J gene. For some rows the clone size is stated as once, few or many, or as a class when expanded; others skip it.

CDR3aa: ASSLQGYNQPQH
v_gene: TRBV7-9
abundance: medium-sized
j_gene: TRBJ1-5

CDR3aa: ASSKGLGQSSYEQY
v_gene: TRBV21-1
abundance: medium-sized
j_gene: TRBJ2-7

CDR3aa: SAKQGGQPQH
v_gene: TRBV20-1
abundance: many
j_gene: TRBJ1-5

CDR3aa: GAFRVNTEAF
v_gene: TRBV28
abundance: many
j_gene: TRBJ1-1

CDR3aa: ATSVGSQDTQY
v_gene: TRBV24-1
abundance: few
j_gene: TRBJ2-3

CDR3aa: ASSYSIVAGTSTDTQY
v_gene: TRBV6-6
abundance: few
j_gene: TRBJ2-3

CDR3aa: ASSLDVPPGLPDQETQY
v_gene: TRBV4-1
abundance: many
j_gene: TRBJ2-5

CDR3aa: ASSPQRETQY
v_gene: TRBV18
abundance: many
j_gene: TRBJ2-5

CDR3aa: SAATSGQANQPQH
v_gene: TRBV20-1
abundance: -
j_gene: TRBJ1-5

CDR3aa: ASSPTGESNQPQH
v_gene: TRBV5-1
abundance: many
j_gene: TRBJ1-5

CDR3aa: ASSFYTGGVETQY
v_gene: TRBV7-9
abundance: many
j_gene: TRBJ2-5

CDR3aa: ASSPGGTAGQY
v_gene: TRBV11-2
abundance: few
j_gene: TRBJ2-7

CDR3aa: ASSPVGVGELF
v_gene: TRBV18
abundance: many
j_gene: TRBJ2-2

CDR3aa: ASSRPSGSSYNSPLH
v_gene: TRBV28
abundance: medium-sized
j_gene: TRBJ1-6

CDR3aa: ASSLDVGGEYNEQF
v_gene: TRBV7-7
abundance: many
j_gene: TRBJ2-1

CDR3aa: ASSVVFNRGRAKNIQY
v_gene: TRBV7-8
abundance: -
j_gene: TRBJ2-4

CDR3aa: ASISGTGEVTQPQH
v_gene: TRBV28
abundance: many
j_gene: TRBJ1-5

CDR3aa: ASRAAQGVDSPLH
v_gene: TRBV9
abundance: many
j_gene: TRBJ1-6

CDR3aa: ASTSPLAGPNEQF
v_gene: TRBV7-9
abundance: few
j_gene: TRBJ2-1

CDR3aa: ASSGLRPVEEKLF
v_gene: TRBV4-1
abundance: -
j_gene: TRBJ1-4

CDR3aa: ASSFKNTEAF
v_gene: TRBV5-1
abundance: many
j_gene: TRBJ1-1

CDR3aa: ASSRQSTDTQY
v_gene: TRBV6-6
abundance: few
j_gene: TRBJ2-3

CDR3aa: ASSRGQRPYTDTQY
v_gene: TRBV3-1
abundance: many
j_gene: TRBJ2-3

CDR3aa: ASSVPGTAYLGDTGELF
v_gene: TRBV6-1
abundance: medium-sized
j_gene: TRBJ2-2

CDR3aa: ASSLRTSYNEQF
v_gene: TRBV7-6
abundance: -
j_gene: TRBJ2-1

CDR3aa: ASSQENRGRSPDTQY
v_gene: TRBV4-1
abundance: many
j_gene: TRBJ2-3

CDR3aa: ASLRGARSRTDTQY
v_gene: TRBV12-3/TRBV12-4
abundance: -
j_gene: TRBJ2-3

CDR3aa: ASSLTGANTEAF
v_gene: TRBV5-1
abundance: few
j_gene: TRBJ1-1

CDR3aa: ASSQDGPNPSYNSPLH
v_gene: TRBV4-1
abundance: many
j_gene: TRBJ1-6

CDR3aa: ASSPPVATYEQY
v_gene: TRBV18
abundance: -
j_gene: TRBJ2-7

CDR3aa: ASSGRAGQETQY
v_gene: TRBV5-4
abundance: many
j_gene: TRBJ2-5

CDR3aa: ASSQRGTLYGYT
v_gene: TRBV4-1
abundance: medium-sized
j_gene: TRBJ1-2

CDR3aa: ASSDRTSTDTQY
v_gene: TRBV11-2
abundance: many
j_gene: TRBJ2-3

CDR3aa: ASWIGQEQY
v_gene: TRBV5-1
abundance: many
j_gene: TRBJ2-7

CDR3aa: ASSPRLAGVNYEQY
v_gene: TRBV18
abundance: many
j_gene: TRBJ2-7

CDR3aa: ASSLLSATNEQY
v_gene: TRBV7-2
abundance: -
j_gene: TRBJ2-7

CDR3aa: ASSLGRTAAQETQY
v_gene: TRBV7-7
abundance: once
j_gene: TRBJ2-5

CDR3aa: ASSIIGQPNEAF
v_gene: TRBV19
abundance: -
j_gene: TRBJ1-1

CDR3aa: SASISGGFPDTQY
v_gene: TRBV20-1
abundance: many
j_gene: TRBJ2-3